This paragraph covers one T cell receptor (beta chain) sequence. Its cognate antigen has yet to be identified. The record has no base qualities; no much larger clone is one base away. The library came from the immunoSEQ multiplex PCR assay. For TCR sequencing, RNA was extracted from every sample and reverse transcribed into cDNA to serve as template. First-strand cDNA was synthesized with SuperScript III using a 2:1 mix of oligo-dT and random hexamers. A synthetic immune receptor repertoire was used to gauge amplification bias, and whatever bias remained was removed computationally. On the authors' methods: After raw reads were preprocessed to remove errors, the CDR3 was defined following IMGT conventions as running from the conserved cysteine to phenylalanine. Clonality was calculated as 1 minus Shannon entropy normalized by log2 of the number of productive unique TCRs. CD4 or CD8 identity of scalp clones was inferred by cross-referencing scalp TCRbeta sequences with sorted blood CD4 and CD8 repertoires. The source is immuneACCESS, and TCRdb retained only in-frame sequences with V and J called. Part of the clones is not carried over; for the studies checked, unresolved V genes explain less than half of this, and the remainder is unexplained. V, J and clone size are those of that table, while D and trimming were read from the DNA. This sample holds about 98,000 clones; 35% to 45% were observed only once. The ten biggest clones cover under 0.9% of the sample.

Peripheral blood and lesional scalp punch biopsies were obtained from patients with alopecia areata. PBMCs were isolated by density centrifugation and stained for CD3, CD4 and CD8, after which CD4+ and CD8+ T cells were sorted on a FACSAria. This sample was taken from a study of CD8+ T cells in alopecia areata (dated by TCRdb to between 2018 and 2020). A note on the overall study: The treated patients took part in an open-label pilot trial in which moderate-to-severe alopecia areata was treated with oral tofacitinib at 5 to 10 mg twice daily. High-throughput TCRbeta sequencing was used to examine T cell clonal expansion in alopecia areata in both the C3H/HeJ mouse model and human patients. Scalp clonality was compared among normal scalp (n=4), patchy alopecia areata scalp (n=8), and alopecia totalis/universalis scalp (n=8). Patients received tofacitinib for 6 to 18 months and were then followed off drug for 6 months to check for delayed response and recurrence. Biopsies were taken from tofacitinib-treated patients at baseline and at 4 and 24 weeks of treatment, and a later scalp biopsy was taken in several of the tofacitinib-treated patients. In humans, TCRbeta sequencing was performed on scalp tissue and on sorted CD4+ and CD8+ peripheral blood T cells from healthy controls and from patients with patchy or totalis/universalis alopecia areata. Amplification of TCRbeta CDR3 regions was done by immunoSEQ multiplex PCR using 35 Vbeta forward primers and 13 Jbeta reverse primers. RNA was extracted with the PAXgene miRNA kit for fixed scalp, the miRNeasy kit for PBMCs, and the RNeasy kit for mouse skin.

Findings and caveats that apply to the study as a whole: Shared TCR sequences between patients were less evident than in mice, which may be partly attributable to HLA diversity in the patient population. Unlike mouse skin, where gammadelta T cells dominate, normal human skin contains resident alphabeta T cells that get sequenced too, which complicates analysis of the scalp TCR repertoire. Lesional scalp, especially in alopecia totalis/universalis, showed higher clonality and more expanded CD8+ clones than normal scalp, suggesting antigenic drive.

From V the trimming removes 7 bases and from J it removes 7 bases, while the gene matches leave 8 bases of the junction unaccounted for. From the cysteine up to the phenylalanine, the CDR3 has a length of 13 residues. CDR3 DNA only is kept here, 39 bases in frame from base 1. Per the germline V gene, SGHRS is the CDR1 and YFSETQ is the CDR2. Sequences were obtained from CD4+ T cells sorted from blood. Recombination connected TRBV5-1 to TRBJ1-5, with TRBD1 identical over 7 junction bases. The TCR sequence derives from a human donor with alopecia areata. This receptor carries the CDR3 CASAQGGGQPQHF. In nucleotide form, the sequence is TGCGCCAGCGCCCAAGGGGGCGGACAGCCCCAGCATTTT.